These T cell receptor beta chains were read from a single sample in a study of blood T cell repertoires in COVID-19. The protocol was immunoSEQ multiplex PCR, while the TCRdb copy is restricted to in-frame clones and leaves out a portion. Of roughly 430,000 clones listed, roughly 88% are singletons. Sequenced: PBMCs or T cells enriched from blood (not recorded which). All receptors derive from a woman aged 40 to 50 with acute COVID-19. Both conserved end residues are part of each CDR3. A D gene is named only where the DNA matches it firmly. Expanded clones are given a class, and other clones once, few, many or no size at all.

D	size	V	J	DNA	CDR3
TRBD1	NA	TRBV12-3/TRBV12-4	TRBJ1-2	TGTGCCAGCGACCGGGACAGGGAGTCTGGCTACACCTTC	CASDRDRESGYTF
TRBD1	NA	TRBV7-9	TRBJ1-1	TGTGCCAGCAGCCCGATGACAGGGGGGAACACTGAAGCTTTCTTT	CASSPMTGGNTEAFF
NA	NA	TRBV6-5	TRBJ2-5	TGTGCCAGCAGTAACAACAGGGTCTTAGAGACCCAGTACTTC	CASSNNRVLETQYF
TRBD1	NA	TRBV5-6	TRBJ2-5	TGTGCCAGCAGCTTCTTCAGGGGGGAGACCCAGTACTTC	CASSFFRGETQYF
NA	NA	TRBV27	TRBJ1-2	TGTGCCAGCAGTTCCTTCAGGGCAGGGAGGGGCTACACCTTC	CASSSFRAGRGYTF
TRBD1	once	TRBV5-1	TRBJ1-1	TGCGCCAGCAGCTTGGCGGGACAGGGGGTGAACACTGAAGCTTTCTTT	CASSLAGQGVNTEAFF
NA	NA	TRBV24-1	TRBJ2-5	TGTGCCACCAGTGATTTGGGGAGTAGCGCCTGTGGGGAGACCCAGTACTTC	CATSDLGSSACGETQYF
TRBD2	NA	TRBV3-1/TRBV3-2	TRBJ2-2	TGTGCCAGCAGCCAAGAACGGAGCCGGGCTCCGGGGGGCACCGGGGAGCTGTTTTTT	CASSQERSRAPGGTGELFF
NA	NA	TRBV20-1	TRBJ2-1	TGCAGTGCTACTGACTGGAGGAATGAGCAGTTCTTC	CSATDWRNEQFF
TRBD1	few	TRBV5-1	TRBJ1-1	TGCGCCAGCAGCTTCGGGACAGACACTGAAGCTTTCTTT	CASSFGTDTEAFF
NA	NA	TRBV12-3/TRBV12-4	TRBJ1-1	TGTGCCAGCACCCTGGACATTGACACTGAAGCTTTCTTT	CASTLDIDTEAFF
NA	NA	TRBV6-5	TRBJ1-5	TGTGCCAGCAGTTACTCTTATTATAGCAATCAGCCCCAGCATTTT	CASSYSYYSNQPQHF
NA	NA	TRBV11-2	TRBJ2-3	TGTGCCAGCAGCTTTGCGGGATACACAGATACGCAGTATTTT	CASSFAGYTDTQYF
NA	NA	TRBV10-3	TRBJ1-1	TGTGCCACCGGGAACACTGAAGCTTTCTTT	CATGNTEAFF
TRBD1	NA	TRBV27	TRBJ2-7	TGTGCCAGCAGGAGACAGGGGTCTACCTACGAGCAGTACTTC	CASRRQGSTYEQYF
NA	NA	TRBV7-9	TRBJ2-3	TGTGCCAGCAGCAGGACAGAGAGCACAGATACGCAGTATTTT	CASSRTESTDTQYF
TRBD1	few	TRBV11-2	TRBJ1-2	TGTGCCAGCAGCCATATTGGACAGGGGCTTAACTATGGCTACACCTTC	CASSHIGQGLNYGYTF
NA	NA	TRBV3-1/TRBV3-2	TRBJ1-2	TGTGCCAGCAGCCAAGATGGTGAGAGGGGCTACACCTTC	CASSQDGERGYTF
TRBD2	once	TRBV6-5	TRBJ2-7	TGTGCCAGCAGTTACTACGGGGGGAGAAACGAGCAGTACTTC	CASSYYGGRNEQYF
TRBD1	NA	TRBV11-2	TRBJ1-5	TGTGCCAGCAGCTTAGGCAGGACAGGGGGTGATCAGCCCCAGCATTTT	CASSLGRTGGDQPQHF
NA	NA	TRBV7-6	TRBJ2-1	TGTGCCAGCAGCTGGGAGGTAGGCCAGGGCTCGGATGAGCAGTTCTTC	CASSWEVGQGSDEQFF
TRBD2	NA	TRBV3-1/TRBV3-2	TRBJ2-5	TGTGCCAGCAGCCCTAGCGGGGCGTACCAAGAGACCCAGTACTTC	CASSPSGAYQETQYF
NA	NA	TRBV7-9	TRBJ2-7	TGTGCCAGCAGCGGGGCGCGCACCTACGAGCAGTACTTC	CASSGARTYEQYF
NA	once	TRBV19	TRBJ2-1	TGTGCCAGTAGTATAGTTGATAGGACGGCGGGTGAGCAGTTCTTC	CASSIVDRTAGEQFF
NA	once	TRBV6-2/TRBV6-3	TRBJ1-2	TGTGCCAGCAGTTACGGGGAGTTTGGCTATGGCTACACCTTC	CASSYGEFGYGYTF
NA	NA	TRBV5-1	TRBJ1-1	TGCGCCAGCAGCTTGGAAGGGGCCCCGAACACTGAAGCTTTCTTT	CASSLEGAPNTEAFF
NA	NA	TRBV4-2	TRBJ1-1	TGTGCCAGCAGCCAAGAGAAGGGGGATGAAGCTTTCTTT	CASSQEKGDEAFF
NA	NA	TRBV4-1	TRBJ1-1	TGCGCCAGCAGCCAAGCGACCGACCGGGGGGCTTTCTTT	CASSQATDRGAFF
TRBD2	NA	TRBV20-1	TRBJ2-3	TGCAGTGCTAGTAGTCTTCACAGGACTAGCGGTTTCACAGATACGCAGTATTTT	CSASSLHRTSGFTDTQYF
TRBD1	NA	TRBV19	TRBJ1-2	TGTGCCAGTAGTATAGGGTTTCGGGACAGGGGGACCTATGGCTACACCTTC	CASSIGFRDRGTYGYTF
TRBD1	NA	TRBV7-8	TRBJ1-1	TGTGCCAGCAGCAAACAGGGGGCTCTGAACACTGAAGCTTTCTTT	CASSKQGALNTEAFF
NA	NA	TRBV5-1	TRBJ1-6	TGCGCCAGCAGCTTGGGGCAGGGTGGCAATTCACCCCTCCACTTT	CASSLGQGGNSPLHF
NA	few	TRBV11-2	TRBJ2-7	TGTGCCAGCAGCTTATATGAGGGGGTGGGCGAGCAGTACTTC	CASSLYEGVGEQYF
TRBD1	NA	TRBV25-1	TRBJ2-7	TGTGCCAGCAGTGAATATTTCCTGAGGGACAGGGGAGGCTACGAGCAGTACTTC	CASSEYFLRDRGGYEQYF
NA	NA	TRBV18	TRBJ2-1	TGTGCCAGCTCACCCGGAGGGGATGGTGAGCAGTTCTTC	CASSPGGDGEQFF
TRBD1	NA	TRBV5-4	TRBJ2-2	TGTGCCAGCAGCCGACAGGGGAAGGAAGGCGGGGAGCTGTTTTTT	CASSRQGKEGGELFF
NA	NA	TRBV6-2/TRBV6-3	TRBJ2-7	TGTGCCAGCAGCCCTATAGCCTGGGGAGGCGCCGCGGGCCTGGGGCAGTACTTC	CASSPIAWGGAAGLGQYF
TRBD1	NA	TRBV9	TRBJ2-7	TGTGCCAGCAGCCCCGGACAGGGCAACTACGAGCAGTACTTC	CASSPGQGNYEQYF
TRBD1	NA	TRBV4-1	TRBJ2-2	TGCGCCAGCAGCACCCGATCTTTCCGGACAGGGAGCACCGGGGAGCTGTTTTTT	CASSTRSFRTGSTGELFF
NA	NA	TRBV7-9	TRBJ1-1	TGTGCCAGCAGCTTAGTGAGGGGTCCAGGGGCCCTCACTGAAGCTTTCTTT	CASSLVRGPGALTEAFF
NA	NA	TRBV29-1	TRBJ2-3	TGCAGCGTTGAAGATCCCAACAGCCGCACAGATACGCAGTATTTT	CSVEDPNSRTDTQYF
NA	NA	TRBV18	TRBJ1-5	TGTGCCAGCCGCGAGGCCGCCGGGAATCAGCCCCAGCATTTT	CASREAAGNQPQHF
NA	NA	TRBV12-3/TRBV12-4	TRBJ1-2	TGTGCCAGCAAGTACGGGCCGGGATTTGGCTACACCTTC	CASKYGPGFGYTF
NA	NA	TRBV3-1/TRBV3-2	TRBJ2-4	TGTGCCAGCAGCCAACTGAGAGTCCGCGCCAAAAACATTCAGTACTTC	CASSQLRVRAKNIQYF
TRBD2	few	TRBV7-2	TRBJ2-7	TGTGCCAGCAGCTTCAAGACTAGCTCTCCCACCTACGAGCAGTACTTC	CASSFKTSSPTYEQYF